The clone carrying this T cell receptor (beta chain) was counted a few times. Its matching antigen is unknown. The data originate from a study of beta chain features in type 1 diabetes. Study context: Cell yields, gender and age were comparable in patients and healthy donors. General study results and limits: Type 1 diabetes patients had fewer VDJ junction insertions and more deletions.

Every bit of the isolated RNA underwent reverse transcription, so sequencing read expressed TCRB transcripts. Here immunoSEQ multiplex PCR was the method, and the copy in TCRdb shows in-frame clones only, minus some. The table shows 200,000 to 250,000 clones, with approximately 10% occurring only once. Germline CDR1 is SEHNR and CDR2 is FQNEAQ (reference sequence). The germline V and J ends were trimmed by 9 bases and 6 bases, with 15 bases remaining between them. The CDR3 extends over 12 amino acids. The source is a young man in good health. What was sequenced was central memory CD4+ T cells from blood. The chain is built from TRBV7-9 and TRBJ2-7; D not certain. The CDR3 spells CARRRRGVEQYF. The CDR3, as DNA: TGTGCCAGGAGACGTAGAGGCGTCGAGCAGTACTTC.